This entry lists 10 T cell receptor beta chains sequenced from one sample in a study of blood T cell repertoires in COVID-19. Here immunoSEQ multiplex PCR was the method, and the copy in TCRdb shows in-frame clones only, minus some. This sample has about 350,000 clones, with approximately 86% found just once. The specimen sequenced was peripheral blood. The receptors originated from a woman in her fifties or sixties with COVID-19, enrolled during active disease.

The rearrangement joins TRBV6-5 to TRBJ1-5, with 9 bases fitting TRBD1. With V trimmed by 6 bases and J by 5 bases, 5 bases remained unmatched. Germline V gives CDR1 MNHEY, CDR2 SVGAGI. The CDR3 has 14 amino acids. CDR3: CASRQGAVDQPQHF. CDR3 bases: TGTGCCAGCAGACAGGGGGCTGTCGATCAGCCCCAGCATTTT.

This clone was seen a single time. This chain links TRBV5-1 with TRBJ2-1; 8 nucleotides match TRBD1. J was trimmed by 10 bases and V by 4 bases; bases with no gene match: 10. Germline V gene sequence: CDR1 SGHRS, CDR2 YFSETQ. This CDR3 is 14 amino acids long. CDR3 region: CASSPPTGVGEQFF. Here the CDR3 DNA reads TGCGCCAGCAGCCCCCCGACAGGGGTGGGAGAGCAGTTCTTC.

This rearrangement joins TRBV11-3 to TRBJ2-3; 7 positions agree with TRBD2. The trim removed 1 base at V and 6 bases at J, leaving 1 base unmatched. CDR1 and CDR2 from the germline V gene are SGHNT and YENEEA. This CDR3 is built from 13 residues. CDR3 loop: CASSLGAGDTQYF. The CDR3 DNA is TGTGCCAGCAGCTTAGGAGCGGGGGATACGCAGTATTTT.

The sample holds one count of this clone. The chain links TRBV6-5 to TRBJ1-1; D is undetermined. CDR3 length: 10 residues. Germline-derived CDR1 and CDR2 are MNHEY and SVGAGI. Trimming pared 7 bases from V and 6 bases from J, leaving 6 bases between. The CDR3 DNA reads TGTGCCAGCAAGAGGGCTGAAGCTTTCTTT. Its translation is CASKRAEAFF.

The genes are TRBV10-3 and TRBJ1-2; the D is unclear. V was cut by 3 bases and J by 4 bases, with 9 bases left in between. Germline loops: CDR1 ENHRY, CDR2 SYGVKD. The CDR3 has 13 amino acids. DNA of the CDR3: TGTGCCATCAGTGACAGCAGACTCTATGGCTACACCTTC. This translates into CAISDSRLYGYTF.

V and J are TRBV12-5 and TRBJ2-7; 7 nucleotides line up with TRBD1. V trimming: 5 bases; J trimming: 2 bases; junction bases outside the gene matches: 9. Germline-derived CDR1 and CDR2 are LGHNT and FRNRAP. CDR3 length equals 15 residues. This CDR3 reads CASGPRTGGAYEQYF. The CDR3 DNA sequence: TGTGCTAGTGGTCCTCGGACAGGTGGGGCCTACGAGCAGTACTTC.

This rearrangement joins TRBV20-1 to TRBJ1-3; D is perhaps TRBD1 (5 bases). Trimming stripped 3 bases from V and 8 bases from J, with 11 bases between. This CDR3 region has 12 residues. The germline V gene encodes CDR1 DFQATT and CDR2 SNEGSKA (reference sequence). CDR3 coding DNA: TGCAGTGCTAGTATTCGGGGGGACACCATATATTTT. Its translation: CSASIRGDTIYF.

The chain uses TRBV18 and TRBJ1-6, with a tentative D call TRBD1 (5 bases). Germline assignment: CDR1 KGHSH and CDR2 LQKENI. V was pared by 2 bases and J by 12 bases, with 14 bases between. CDR3 length: 14 amino acids. CDR3 protein: CASSPTRGVKPLHF. CDR3 DNA sequence: TGTGCCAGCTCACCAACCCGGGGGGTTAAACCCCTCCACTTT.

The rearrangement links TRBV29-1 to TRBJ1-2; 9 bases line up with TRBD1. J lost 7 bases, V lost 7 bases, and 10 bases had no gene match. The germline V gene encodes CDR1 SQVTM and CDR2 ANQGSEA. The CDR3 sequence is 13 residues long. The chain's CDR3 is CSAMGQGSGGYTF. Here the CDR3 DNA reads TGCAGCGCCATGGGACAGGGCTCTGGTGGCTACACCTTC.

This clone was seen ten or more times. The J gene is TRBJ1-6, the V gene TRBV10-3; D unclear. The germline V gene encodes CDR1 ENHRY and CDR2 SYGVKD. The CDR3 extends over 15 amino acids. V lost 0 bases to trimming and J lost 9 bases, with 12 bases between them. CDR3 loop: CAISESQVLGSPLHF. For the CDR3, the DNA is TGTGCCATCAGTGAGTCGCAGGTATTGGGTTCACCCCTCCACTTT.